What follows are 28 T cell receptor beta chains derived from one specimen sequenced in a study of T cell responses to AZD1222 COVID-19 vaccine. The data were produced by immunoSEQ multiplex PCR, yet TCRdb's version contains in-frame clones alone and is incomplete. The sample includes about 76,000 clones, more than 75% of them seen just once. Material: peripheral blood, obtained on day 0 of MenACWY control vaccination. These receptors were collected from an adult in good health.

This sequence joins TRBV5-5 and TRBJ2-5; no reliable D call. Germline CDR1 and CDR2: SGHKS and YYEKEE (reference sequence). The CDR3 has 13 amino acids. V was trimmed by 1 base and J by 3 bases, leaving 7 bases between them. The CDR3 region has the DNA TGTGCCAGCAGCTTGACAAAAGAAGAGACCCAGTACTTC. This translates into CASSLTKEETQYF.

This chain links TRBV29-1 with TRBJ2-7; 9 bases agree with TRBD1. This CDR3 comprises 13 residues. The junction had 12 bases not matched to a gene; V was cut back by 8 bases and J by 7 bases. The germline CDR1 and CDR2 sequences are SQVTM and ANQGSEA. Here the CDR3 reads CSTWDRAGREQYF. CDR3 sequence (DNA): TGCAGCACCTGGGACAGGGCAGGGCGTGAGCAGTACTTC.

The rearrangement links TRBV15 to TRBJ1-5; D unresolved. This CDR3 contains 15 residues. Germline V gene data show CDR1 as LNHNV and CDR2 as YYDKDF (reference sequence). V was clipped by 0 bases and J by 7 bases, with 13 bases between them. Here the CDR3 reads CATSRDRARIQPQHF. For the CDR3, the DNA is TGTGCCACCAGCAGAGATCGGGCGAGAATCCAGCCCCAGCATTTT.

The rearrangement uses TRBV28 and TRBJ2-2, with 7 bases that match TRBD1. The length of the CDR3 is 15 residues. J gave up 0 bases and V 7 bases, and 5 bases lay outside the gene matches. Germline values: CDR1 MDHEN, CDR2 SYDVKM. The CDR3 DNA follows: TGTGCCAGCACCTTGGGACAGACGAACACCGGGGAGCTGTTTTTT. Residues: CASTLGQTNTGELFF.

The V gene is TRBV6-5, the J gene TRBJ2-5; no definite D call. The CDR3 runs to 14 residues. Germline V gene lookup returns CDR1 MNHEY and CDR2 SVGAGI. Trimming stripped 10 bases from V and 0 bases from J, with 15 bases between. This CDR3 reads CATLYLGNQETQYF. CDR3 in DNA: TGTGCCACCTTATATTTGGGGAACCAAGAGACCCAGTACTTC.

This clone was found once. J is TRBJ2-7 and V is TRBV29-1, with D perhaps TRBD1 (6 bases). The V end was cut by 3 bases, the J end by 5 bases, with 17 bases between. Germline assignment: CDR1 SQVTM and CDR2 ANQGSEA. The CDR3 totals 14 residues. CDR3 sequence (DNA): TGCAGCGTTGAGGACGGACAGCATCTCGACGAGCAGTACTTC. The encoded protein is CSVEDGQHLDEQYF.

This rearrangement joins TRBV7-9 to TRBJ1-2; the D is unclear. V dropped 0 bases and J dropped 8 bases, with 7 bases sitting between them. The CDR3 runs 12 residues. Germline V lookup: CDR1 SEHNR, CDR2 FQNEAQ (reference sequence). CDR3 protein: CASSLAGWGYTF. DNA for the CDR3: TGTGCCAGCAGCTTAGCGGGGTGGGGCTACACCTTC.

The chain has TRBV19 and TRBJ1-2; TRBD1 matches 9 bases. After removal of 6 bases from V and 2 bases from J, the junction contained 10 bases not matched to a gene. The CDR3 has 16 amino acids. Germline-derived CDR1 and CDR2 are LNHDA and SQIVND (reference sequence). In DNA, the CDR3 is TGTGCCAGTAGCCCCGGGACAGGGTCCGGCAACTATGGCTACACCTTC. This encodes CASSPGTGSGNYGYTF.

CDR3 region: CASSIQGSGYTF. The DNA for the CDR3 is TGTGCCAGCAGCATACAAGGTTCGGGCTACACCTTC. The J gene is TRBJ1-2, the V gene TRBV7-8, with D hard to call. V was clipped by 5 bases and J by 8 bases, with 12 bases between them. This CDR3 region has 12 residues. The germline CDR1 and CDR2 sequences are SGHVS and FQNEAQ.

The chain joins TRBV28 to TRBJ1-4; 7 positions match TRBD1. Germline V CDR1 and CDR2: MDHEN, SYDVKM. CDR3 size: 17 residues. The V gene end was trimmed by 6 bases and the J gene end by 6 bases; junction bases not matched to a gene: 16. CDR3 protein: CASSPLPTQGYDEKLFF. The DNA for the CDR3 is TGTGCCAGCAGCCCTCTCCCCACACAGGGGTATGATGAAAAACTGTTTTTT.

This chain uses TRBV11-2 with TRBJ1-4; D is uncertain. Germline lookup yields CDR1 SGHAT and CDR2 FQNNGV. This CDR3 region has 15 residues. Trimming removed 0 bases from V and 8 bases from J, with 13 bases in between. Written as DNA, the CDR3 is TGTGCCAGCAGCTTAGACCGAGTAACGGGGGAAAAACTGTTTTTT. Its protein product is CASSLDRVTGEKLFF.

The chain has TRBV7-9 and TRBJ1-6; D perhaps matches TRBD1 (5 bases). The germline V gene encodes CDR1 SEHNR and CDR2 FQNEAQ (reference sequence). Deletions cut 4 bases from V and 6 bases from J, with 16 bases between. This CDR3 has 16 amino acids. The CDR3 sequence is CASSSEPGPSNSPLHF. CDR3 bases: TGTGCCAGCAGCTCAGAGCCGGGACCCAGTAATTCACCCCTCCACTTT.

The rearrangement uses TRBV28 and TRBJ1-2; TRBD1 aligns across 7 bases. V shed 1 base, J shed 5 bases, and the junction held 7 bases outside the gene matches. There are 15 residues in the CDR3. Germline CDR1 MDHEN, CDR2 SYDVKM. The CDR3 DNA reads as TGTGCCAGCAGTTTATTAAGGGGGCGCGGGTATGGCTACACCTTC. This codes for CASSLLRGRGYGYTF.

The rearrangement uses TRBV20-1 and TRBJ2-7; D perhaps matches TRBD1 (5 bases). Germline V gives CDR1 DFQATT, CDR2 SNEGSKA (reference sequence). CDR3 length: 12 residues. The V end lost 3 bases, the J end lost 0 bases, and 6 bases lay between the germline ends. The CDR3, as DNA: TGCAGTGCTAGTGGGGCCTCCTACGAGCAGTACTTC. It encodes CSASGASYEQYF.

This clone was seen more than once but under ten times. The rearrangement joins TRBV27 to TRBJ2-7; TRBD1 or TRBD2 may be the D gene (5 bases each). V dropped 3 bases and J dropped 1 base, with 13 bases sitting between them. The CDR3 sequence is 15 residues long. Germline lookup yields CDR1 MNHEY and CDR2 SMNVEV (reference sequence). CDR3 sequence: CASSLVGTGSYEQYF. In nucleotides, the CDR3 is TGTGCCAGCAGTTTGGTCGGGACGGGATCCTACGAGCAGTACTTC.

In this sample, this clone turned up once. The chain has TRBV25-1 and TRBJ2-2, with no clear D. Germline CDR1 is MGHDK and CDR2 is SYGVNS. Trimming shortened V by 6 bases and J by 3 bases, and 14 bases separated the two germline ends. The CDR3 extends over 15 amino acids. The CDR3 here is CASRPKGTDTGELFF. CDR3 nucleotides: TGTGCCAGCAGGCCCAAGGGTACCGACACCGGGGAGCTGTTTTTT. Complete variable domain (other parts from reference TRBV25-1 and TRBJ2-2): EADIYQTPRYLVIGTGKKITLECSQTMGHDKMYWYQQDPGMELHLIHYSYGVNSTEKGDLSSESTVSRIRTEHFPLTLESARPSHTSQYLCASRPKGTDTGELFFGEGSRLTVL.

CDR3 DNA: TGTGCCAGCAGCCCCCTCAGCTCCTACGAGCAGTACTTC. The encoded protein is CASSPLSSYEQYF. The V call is TRBV7-2, the J call TRBJ2-7; D ambiguous. Germline CDR1 is SGHTA and CDR2 is FQGNSA. CDR3 length: 13 residues. V lost 5 bases and J 0 bases, leaving 8 bases between the germline ends.

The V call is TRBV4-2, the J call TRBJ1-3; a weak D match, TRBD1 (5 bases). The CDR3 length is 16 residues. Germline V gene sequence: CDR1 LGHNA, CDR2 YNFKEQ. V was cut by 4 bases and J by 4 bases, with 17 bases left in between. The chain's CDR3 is CASSPIQGDGGNTIYF. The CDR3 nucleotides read TGTGCCAGCAGCCCGATCCAAGGGGACGGAGGAAACACCATATATTTT.

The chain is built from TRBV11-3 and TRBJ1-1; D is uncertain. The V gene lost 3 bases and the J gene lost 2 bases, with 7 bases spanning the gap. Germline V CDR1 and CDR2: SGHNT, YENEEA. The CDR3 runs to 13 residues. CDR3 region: CASSLRSNTEAFF. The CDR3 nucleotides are TGTGCCAGCAGCTTGCGGAGTAACACTGAAGCTTTCTTT.

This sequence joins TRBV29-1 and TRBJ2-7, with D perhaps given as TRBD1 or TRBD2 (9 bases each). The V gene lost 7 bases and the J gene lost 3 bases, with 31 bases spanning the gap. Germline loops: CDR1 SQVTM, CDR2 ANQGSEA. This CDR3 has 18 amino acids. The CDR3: CSAASGTGNLAGNYEQYF. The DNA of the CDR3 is TGCAGCGCCGCCTCCGGGACAGGGAATCTAGCGGGGAACTACGAGCAGTACTTC.

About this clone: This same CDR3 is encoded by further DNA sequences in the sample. The CDR3 region is CASSLDSNQPQHF. CDR3 bases: TGTGCCAGCAGTTTGGATAGCAATCAGCCCCAGCATTTT. This chain connects TRBV28 to TRBJ1-5; D is undetermined. Trimming cost V 3 bases and J 0 bases, with 3 bases left between them. The germline V gene encodes CDR1 MDHEN and CDR2 SYDVKM. There are 13 residues in the CDR3. The full variable domain, with the rest looked up from reference TRBV28 and TRBJ1-5, is DVKVTQSSRYLVKRTGEKVFLECVQDMDHENMFWYRQDPGLGLRLIYFSYDVKMKEKGDIPEGYSVSREKKERFSLILESASTNQTSMYLCASSLDSNQPQHFGDGTRLSIL.

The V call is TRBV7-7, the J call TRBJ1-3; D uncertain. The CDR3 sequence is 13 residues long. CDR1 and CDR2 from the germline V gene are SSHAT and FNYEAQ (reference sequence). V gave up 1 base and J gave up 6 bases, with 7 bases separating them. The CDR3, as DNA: TGTGCCAGCAGCTTAGGTGGCGAAAACACCATATATTTT. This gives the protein CASSLGGENTIYF.

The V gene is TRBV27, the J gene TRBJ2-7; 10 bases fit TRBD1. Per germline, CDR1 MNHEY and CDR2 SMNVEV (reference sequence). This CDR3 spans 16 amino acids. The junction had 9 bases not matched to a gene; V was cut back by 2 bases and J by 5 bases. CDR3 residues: CASSLALGTGVNEQYF. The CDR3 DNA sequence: TGTGCCAGCAGTTTAGCCCTGGGGACAGGGGTGAACGAGCAGTACTTC.

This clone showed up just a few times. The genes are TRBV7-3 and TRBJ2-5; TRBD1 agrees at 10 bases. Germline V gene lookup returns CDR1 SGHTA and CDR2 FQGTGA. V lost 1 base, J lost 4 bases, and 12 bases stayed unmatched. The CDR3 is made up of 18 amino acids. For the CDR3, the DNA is TGTGCCAGCAGCTTAAAGGGACAGGGGCCTCCTTCTACAGAGACCCAGTACTTC. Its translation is CASSLKGQGPPSTETQYF. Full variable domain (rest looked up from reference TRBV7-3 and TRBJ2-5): GAGVSQTPSNKVTEKGKYVELRCDPISGHTALYWYRQSLGQGPEFLIYFQGTGAADDSGLPNDRFFAVRPEGSVSTLKIQRTERGDSAVYLCASSLKGQGPPSTETQYFGPGTRLLVL.

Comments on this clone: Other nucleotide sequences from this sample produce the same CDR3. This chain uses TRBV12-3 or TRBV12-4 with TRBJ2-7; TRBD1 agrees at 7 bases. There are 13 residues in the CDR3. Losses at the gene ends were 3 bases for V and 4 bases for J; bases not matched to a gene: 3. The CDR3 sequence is CASSLGRGYEQYF. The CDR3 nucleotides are TGTGCCAGCAGTTTGGGCAGGGGGTACGAGCAGTACTTC.

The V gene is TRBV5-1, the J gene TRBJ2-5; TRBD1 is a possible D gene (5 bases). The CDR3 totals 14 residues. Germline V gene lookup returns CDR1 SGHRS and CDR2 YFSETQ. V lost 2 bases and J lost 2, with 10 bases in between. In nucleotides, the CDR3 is TGCGCCAGCAGCTTTAAGGGGAATCAAGAGACCCAGTACTTC. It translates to CASSFKGNQETQYF.

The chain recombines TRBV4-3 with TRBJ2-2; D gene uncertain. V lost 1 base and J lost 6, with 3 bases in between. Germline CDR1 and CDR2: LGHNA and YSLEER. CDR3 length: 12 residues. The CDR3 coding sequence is TGCGCCAGCAGCCAAGTCCCCGGGGAGCTGTTTTTT. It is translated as CASSQVPGELFF.

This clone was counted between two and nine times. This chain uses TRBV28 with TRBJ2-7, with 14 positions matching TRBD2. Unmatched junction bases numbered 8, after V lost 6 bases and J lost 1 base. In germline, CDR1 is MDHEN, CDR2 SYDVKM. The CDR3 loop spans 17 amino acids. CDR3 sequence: CASRGTSGSSFSYEQYF. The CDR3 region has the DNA TGTGCCAGCAGGGGGACTAGCGGGAGTTCATTTTCCTACGAGCAGTACTTC.